This T cell receptor beta chain was sequenced during a study of T-cell memory formation after mild COVID-19. Each CDR3 protein is one row after TCRdb ran MiXCR on the 5' RACE reads. The sample gives around 470,000 distinct CDR3 sequences, 20% of which show up once; roughly 8% is in the top ten. The CDR3 consists of 17 residues. CDR1 and CDR2 from the germline V gene are KGHDR and SFDVKD. Deletions cut 3 bases from V and 9 bases from J, with 26 bases between. Sequenced: PBMCs or a T cell subset sorted from them (not recorded which). The V gene is TRBV24-1, the J gene TRBJ2-7, with D possibly matching TRBD2 (6 bases). The sequence was obtained from an adult woman who had mild COVID-19 (a few samples of this study predate the infection). Cell type and time point are not known. For the CDR3, the DNA is TGTGCCACCAGTGATCCCCATAGCGGAACCAAGATTACGCGGCAGTACTTC. This translates into CATSDPHSGTKITRQYF.